The sequence of this T cell receptor beta chain was determined in a study of a mutant IDH1 vaccine in newly diagnosed glioma. At the level of the study: Vaccines were begun 4-6 weeks after radiotherapy alone, or with temozolomide cycles. Study-level findings and limits: Pseudoprogression seemed unlinked to shifts in top peripheral T cell clonotypes.

This clone was seen more than once but under ten times. Its antigen is unidentified. V was clipped by 4 bases and J by 4 bases; unmatched bases: 1. Germline V gene data show CDR1 as MGHRA and CDR2 as YSYEKL. The CDR3 runs to 13 residues. Noted time point: week 35, safety follow-up. Vaccination used 300 ug of mutant IDH1 20-mer peptide per dose, with topical imiquimod. Profiling relied on immunoSEQ multiplex PCR, and the TCRdb table lists in-frame clones only, not all of them. The sample has under 60,000 clones; 76% are singletons. This clonotype was obtained from a man aged 40-49 years with glioma. The chain combines TRBV4-1 with TRBJ2-5; 9 nucleotides match TRBD1. The sample in question was PBMCs, obtained from a glioma patient whose treatment included an IDH1 peptide vaccine. The CDR3 reads CASSRQGGETQYF. The CDR3 DNA reads TGCGCCAGCAGCCGACAGGGGGGAGAGACCCAGTACTTC.